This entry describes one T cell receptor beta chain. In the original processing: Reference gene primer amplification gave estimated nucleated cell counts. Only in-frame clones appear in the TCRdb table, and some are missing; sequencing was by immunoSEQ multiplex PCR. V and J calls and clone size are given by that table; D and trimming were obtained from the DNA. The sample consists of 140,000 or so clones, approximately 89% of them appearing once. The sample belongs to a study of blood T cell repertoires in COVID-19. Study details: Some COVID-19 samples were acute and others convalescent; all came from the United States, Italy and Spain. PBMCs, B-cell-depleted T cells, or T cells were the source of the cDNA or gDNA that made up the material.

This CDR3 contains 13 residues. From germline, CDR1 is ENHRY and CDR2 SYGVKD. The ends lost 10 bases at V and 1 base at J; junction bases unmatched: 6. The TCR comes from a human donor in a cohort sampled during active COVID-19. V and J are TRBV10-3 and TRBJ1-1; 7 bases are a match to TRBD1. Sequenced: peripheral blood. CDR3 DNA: TGTGCCAACTCCGGGACAGAGAACACTGAAGCTTTCTTT. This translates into CANSGTENTEAFF.